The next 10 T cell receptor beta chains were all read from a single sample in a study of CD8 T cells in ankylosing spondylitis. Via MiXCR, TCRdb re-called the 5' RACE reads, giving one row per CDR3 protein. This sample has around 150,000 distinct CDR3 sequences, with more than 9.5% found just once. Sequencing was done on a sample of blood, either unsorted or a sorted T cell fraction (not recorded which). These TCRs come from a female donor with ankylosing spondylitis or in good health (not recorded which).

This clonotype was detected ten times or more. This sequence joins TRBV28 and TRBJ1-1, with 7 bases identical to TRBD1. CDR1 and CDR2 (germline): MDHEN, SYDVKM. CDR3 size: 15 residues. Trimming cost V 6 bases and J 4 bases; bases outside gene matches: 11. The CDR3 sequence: CASSPSQGYGTEAFF. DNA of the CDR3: TGTGCCAGCAGCCCTTCACAGGGGTATGGCACTGAAGCTTTCTTT. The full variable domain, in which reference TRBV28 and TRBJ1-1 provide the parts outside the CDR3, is DVKVTQSSRYLVKRTGEKVFLECVQDMDHENMFWYRQDPGLGLRLIYFSYDVKMKEKGDIPEGYSVSREKKERFSLILESASTNQTSMYLCASSPSQGYGTEAFFGQGTRLTVV.

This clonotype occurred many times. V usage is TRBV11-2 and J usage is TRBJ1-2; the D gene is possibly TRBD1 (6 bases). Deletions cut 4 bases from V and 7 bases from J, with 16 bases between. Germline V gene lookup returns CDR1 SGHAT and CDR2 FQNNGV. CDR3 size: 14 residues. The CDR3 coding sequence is TGTGCCAGCAGCTACAAGGGGGGGTTGGGTGGCTACACCTTC. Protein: CASSYKGGLGGYTF.

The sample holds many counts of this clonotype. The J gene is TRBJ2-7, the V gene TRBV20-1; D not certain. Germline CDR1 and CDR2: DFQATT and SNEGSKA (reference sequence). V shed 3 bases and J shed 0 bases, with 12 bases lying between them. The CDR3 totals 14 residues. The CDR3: CSARPDGVSYEQYF. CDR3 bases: TGCAGTGCTAGGCCTGACGGAGTCTCCTACGAGCAGTACTTC.

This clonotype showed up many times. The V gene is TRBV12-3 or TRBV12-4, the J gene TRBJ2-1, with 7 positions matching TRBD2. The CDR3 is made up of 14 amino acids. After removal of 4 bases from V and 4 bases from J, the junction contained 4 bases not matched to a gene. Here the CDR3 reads CASSSWGGYNEQFF. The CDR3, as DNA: TGTGCCAGCAGTTCGTGGGGGGGGTACAATGAGCAGTTCTTC.

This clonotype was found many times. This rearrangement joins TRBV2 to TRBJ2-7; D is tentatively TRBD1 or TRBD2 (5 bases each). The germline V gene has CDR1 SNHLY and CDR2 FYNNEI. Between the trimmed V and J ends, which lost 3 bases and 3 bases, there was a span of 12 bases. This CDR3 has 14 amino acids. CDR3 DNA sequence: TGTGCCAGCAGTGATGTGGGACCCCTCTACGAGCAGTACTTC. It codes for CASSDVGPLYEQYF.

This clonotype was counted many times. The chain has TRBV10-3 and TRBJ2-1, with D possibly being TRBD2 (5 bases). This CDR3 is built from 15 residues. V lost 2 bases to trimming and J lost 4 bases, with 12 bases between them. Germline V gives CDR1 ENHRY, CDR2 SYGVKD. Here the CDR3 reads CAISEQAEVYNEQFF. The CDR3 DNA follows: TGTGCCATCAGTGAGCAAGCGGAGGTGTACAATGAGCAGTTCTTC.

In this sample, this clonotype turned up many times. CDR3 sequence: CASGTDRVETQYF. The CDR3 bases are TGTGCTAGTGGTACCGATAGGGTGGAGACCCAGTACTTC. This chain links TRBV12-5 with TRBJ2-5; D gene uncertain. Between the trimmed V and J ends, which lost 5 bases and 5 bases, there was a span of 12 bases. This CDR3 comprises 13 residues. The germline V gene has CDR1 LGHNT and CDR2 FRNRAP.

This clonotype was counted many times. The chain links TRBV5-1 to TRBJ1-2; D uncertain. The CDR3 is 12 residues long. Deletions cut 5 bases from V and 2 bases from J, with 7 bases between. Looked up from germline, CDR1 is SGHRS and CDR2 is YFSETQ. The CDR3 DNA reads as TGCGCCAGCAGTCCCCGAAACTATGGCTACACCTTC. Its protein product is CASSPRNYGYTF.

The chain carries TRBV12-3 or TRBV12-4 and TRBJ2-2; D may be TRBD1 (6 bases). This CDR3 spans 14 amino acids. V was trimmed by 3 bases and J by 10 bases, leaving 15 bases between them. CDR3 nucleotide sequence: TGTGCCAGCAGTTTTGGGGGCAATGCCGTGGAGCTGTTTTTT. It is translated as CASSFGGNAVELFF.

This CDR3 is CAISESLGGAYGYTF. As DNA, the CDR3 is TGTGCCATCAGTGAGTCATTGGGGGGCGCTTATGGCTACACCTTC. This chain links TRBV10-3 with TRBJ1-2; the D gene is possibly TRBD1 (6 bases). The CDR3 extends over 15 amino acids. CDR1 and CDR2 (germline): ENHRY, SYGVKD. Between the trimmed V and J ends, which lost 0 bases and 5 bases, there was a span of 13 bases.